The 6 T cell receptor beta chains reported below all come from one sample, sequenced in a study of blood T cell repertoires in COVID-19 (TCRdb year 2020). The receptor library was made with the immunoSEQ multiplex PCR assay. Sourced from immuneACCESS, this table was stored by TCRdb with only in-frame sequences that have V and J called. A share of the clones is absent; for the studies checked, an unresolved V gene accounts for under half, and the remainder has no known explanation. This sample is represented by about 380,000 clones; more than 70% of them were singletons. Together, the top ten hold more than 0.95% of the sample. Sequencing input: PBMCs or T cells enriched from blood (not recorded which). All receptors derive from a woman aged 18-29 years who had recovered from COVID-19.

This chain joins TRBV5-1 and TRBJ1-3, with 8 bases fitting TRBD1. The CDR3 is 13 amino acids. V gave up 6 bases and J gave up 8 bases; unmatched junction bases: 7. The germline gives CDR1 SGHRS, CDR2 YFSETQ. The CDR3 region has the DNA TGCGCCAGCACCCCCCCAGGGGGCCACACCATATATTTT. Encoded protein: CASTPPGGHTIYF.

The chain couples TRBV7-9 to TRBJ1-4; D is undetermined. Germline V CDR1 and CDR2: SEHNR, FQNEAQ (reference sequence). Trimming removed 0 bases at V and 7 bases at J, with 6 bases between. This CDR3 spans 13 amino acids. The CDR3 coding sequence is TGTGCCAGCAGCTTAGCACTCGGTGAAAAACTGTTTTTT. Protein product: CASSLALGEKLFF.

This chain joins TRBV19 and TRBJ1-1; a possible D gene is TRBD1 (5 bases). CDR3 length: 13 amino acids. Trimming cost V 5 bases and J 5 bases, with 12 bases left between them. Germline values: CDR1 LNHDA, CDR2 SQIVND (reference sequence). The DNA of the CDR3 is TGTGCCAGTAGTTTACACCAGGGAACTGAAGCTTTCTTT. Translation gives CASSLHQGTEAFF.

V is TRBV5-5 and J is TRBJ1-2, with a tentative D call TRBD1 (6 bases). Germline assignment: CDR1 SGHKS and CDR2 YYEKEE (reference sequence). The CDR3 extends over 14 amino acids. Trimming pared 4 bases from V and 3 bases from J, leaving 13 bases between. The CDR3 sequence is CASSLGGAHYGYTF. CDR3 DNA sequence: TGTGCCAGCAGCCTAGGGGGGGCCCACTATGGCTACACCTTC. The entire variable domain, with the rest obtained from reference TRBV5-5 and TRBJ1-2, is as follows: DAGVTQSPTHLIKTRGQQVTLRCSPISGHKSVSWYQQVLGQGPQFIFQYYEKEERGRGNFPDRFSARQFPNYSSELNVNALLLGDSALYLCASSLGGAHYGYTFGSGTRLTVV.

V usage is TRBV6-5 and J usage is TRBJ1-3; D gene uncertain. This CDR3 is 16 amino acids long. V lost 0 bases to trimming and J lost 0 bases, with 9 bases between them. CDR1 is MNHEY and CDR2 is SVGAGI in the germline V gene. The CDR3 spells CASSYSGSNSGNTIYF. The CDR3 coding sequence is TGTGCCAGCAGTTACTCGGGCTCAAACTCTGGAAACACCATATATTTT.

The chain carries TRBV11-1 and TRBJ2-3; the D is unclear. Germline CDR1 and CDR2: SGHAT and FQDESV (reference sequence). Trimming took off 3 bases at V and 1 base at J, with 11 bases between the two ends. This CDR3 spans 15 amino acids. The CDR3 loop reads CASSFRQQGTDTQYF. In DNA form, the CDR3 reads TGTGCCAGCAGCTTCCGTCAGCAGGGCACAGATACGCAGTATTTT.